This T cell receptor beta chain was observed in a study of CD8 T cells in ankylosing spondylitis. The CDR3 spans 15 residues. MiXCR was run by TCRdb on the 5' RACE reads, yielding one entry per CDR3 protein. Counted here are under 300,000 distinct CDR3 sequences, 18% occurring once; the ten biggest clones make up roughly a third. Whole-study results and caveats: Characteristic of ankylosing spondylitis blood, it appeared, was a TCR beta motif comprising about eight highly homologous variants.

This clonotype was recorded a few times. What it recognizes is unknown. The genes are TRBV21-1 and TRBJ2-4. TRBV21-1 is classified as a pseudogene. The sample taken for sequencing was blood, either unsorted or a sorted T cell fraction (not recorded which). The clonotype was recovered from a male donor with ankylosing spondylitis or in good health (not recorded which). The CDR3 here is CASSRNGLAKNIQYF. The CDR3 DNA sequence: TGTGCCAGCAGCCGGAACGGACTAGCCAAAAACATTCAGTACTTC.